This note documents a single TCR beta chain sequence. There are 13 residues in the CDR3. V was pared by 2 bases and J by 1 base, with 5 bases between. The V gene's germline CDR1 is SGHNT and CDR2 YENEEA. This record belongs to a study of T cells in pancreatic ductal adenocarcinoma. The assay was immunoSEQ multiplex PCR, and TCRdb's table has in-frame clones only and misses some. This sample has roughly 100,000 clones; nearly 95% occur once, and the top ten carry less than 4%. Selected pancreatic ductal adenocarcinoma patients had undergone surgery without neoadjuvant therapy. The receptor comes from a human donor with pancreatic ductal adenocarcinoma. The chain employs TRBV11-3 and TRBJ1-1; D not resolved. Sequencing was performed on PBMCs. The CDR3 loop reads CASSLRGNTEAFF. The DNA for the CDR3 is TGTGCCAGCAGCTTACGGGGGAACACTGAAGCTTTCTTT.